The source of this T cell receptor beta chain is a study of cytomegalovirus exposure and HLA in healthy donors (dated by TCRdb to 2016 to 2017). With regard to the full study: In an earlier analysis of about 560 of the donors, roughly 300 Gb of sequence data and approximately 100 million unique TCR beta sequences from 180 million or so T cells were reported. About 300 gigabases of sequencing data and tens of millions of unique TCR sequences were included in an early release covering around 650 HLA-typed donors. Of the roughly 390 genotyped donors, about 80% fell in the genetic ancestry cluster associated with self-reported Caucasian donors. The study was designed to test whether signatures of past pathogen exposure could be identified by cataloging public T cell receptors. The T cell repertoires of 666 subjects were profiled by immunosequencing and related to cytomegalovirus serostatus. Besides the first cohort of some 670 subjects, a separate validation cohort made up of over 100 different subjects was used. The study combined high-throughput TCR immunosequencing, statistical association of individual TCRs with disease status, and machine learning to predict cytomegalovirus infection status. In a later analysis, previously published TCR beta repertoires from about 670 donors were re-analyzed and high-resolution HLA genotyping was added so that TCR occurrence patterns could be studied. Rather than drawing on any new phenotypic data, the later analysis identified candidate immune exposures from TCR beta sequences and the way those sequences occurred across donors. In an earlier analysis of a few hundred of the donors, high-throughput TCR beta sequencing was used to judge whether each TCR beta V gene segment behaved as functional or pseudogenic. Donor age, sex, ethnicity and CMV serostatus were compiled alongside the repertoire data. In a later genetic analysis, genome-wide SNP genotypes for about three fifths of the roughly 670 donors were used, and that subset was treated as a discovery cohort. All discovery cohort repertoires had been generated using a single sequencing platform. Both class I and class II loci were covered by HLA typing, at four-digit resolution. The number of typed donors differed by locus: about 629-630 for A, B, C, DRB1 and DQB1; some 500 for DQA1; about 600 for DPA1; and roughly 450 for DPB1. Roughly five DR-DQ haplotypes were handled as single units for association and clustering, since linkage in the cohort was strong. On average, roughly 240,000 unique TCR beta nucleotide sequences were sequenced per donor among a few hundred genotyped donors of the cohort, with roughly 18% of those sequences being non-productive.

In total, approximately 610 healthy bone marrow donors made up the cohort. At the time of sampling, all cohort members were nominally healthy, though unrecorded immune exposures were likely present. The donor was CMV seropositive and was included in the group of some 290 seropositive cohort members. Every donor gave a peripheral blood sample, and the peripheral blood mononuclear cells from that sample were used for TCR beta sequencing. The Qiagen DNeasy Blood Extraction Kit was used to extract genomic DNA from the blood cell samples. Details on this clone: There is no known antigen for this receptor. No qualities accompany the bases; no much larger clone lies one base away.

Library preparation used the immunoSEQ multiplex PCR assay. For the multiplex PCR, a mixture combining 60 forward primers for TCR Vbeta segments and 13 reverse primers for TCR Jbeta segments was used. The CDR3 region of rearranged TCR beta genes was amplified from genomic DNA by a multiplex PCR assay. Amplified TCR beta libraries were sequenced as 87-base-pair reads on the Illumina HiSeq System. As for how the authors treated the data: A later analysis counted around 72 million unique TCR beta chains across the 500 to 850 repertoires, and around 9.9 million of these chains were shared by at least two donors. A nearest-neighbor algorithm error-corrected the raw reads and collapsed the reads into unique sequences, merging closely related sequences to remove PCR and sequencing errors. V, D and J gene segments were assigned by aligning CDR3 sequences to IMGT reference sequences. Each retained sequence needed at least a six-nucleotide match to both a V gene segment and a J gene segment. A rearrangement counted as productive if the CDR3 had no stop codons and remained in frame with V and J, and every other rearrangement counted as non-productive. Following IMGT convention, CDR3 was defined as the stretch from the second conserved V-encoded cysteine to the conserved J-encoded phenylalanine. In an earlier analysis of around 640 of the donors, sequences lacking an unambiguous match to a single V gene segment were excluded. An earlier analysis of 450 to 650 of the donors called V segments functional above 56.7% productive rearrangements and segregating when the between-donor standard deviation exceeded 5%. A statistical classification framework was built to diagnose cytomegalovirus status from the catalog of TCR beta chain sequences. V and J gene assignment, in a later analysis, came from comparing TCR nucleotide sequences with IMGT/GENE-DB human TR gene sequences. The TCRdist pipeline was used in a later analysis to assign CDR3 sequences and most-parsimonious VDJ recombination scenarios. A later analysis defined each TCR beta chain by its CDR3 amino acid sequence plus V-gene family, and excluded reads lacking a unique V-gene family. A later analysis removed 450 to 600 highly shared, low-generation-probability nucleotide sequences to deal with suspected cross-contamination and a sequencing artifact. A later analysis calculated a clonal expansion index for each public chain from normalized within-repertoire ranks of inferred template counts. In a later analysis, generation probabilities were computed with a VDJ recombination model fitted to out-of-frame rearrangements, and the resulting probabilities were checked against IGoR. A later analysis scored TCR-TCR, TCR-HLA and TCR-CMV co-occurrence with hypergeometric tests, applying a repertoire-size bias correction to TCR pairs. A later analysis estimated false discovery rates by permuting HLA or CMV assignments 20 times. In a later analysis, co-occurring TCRs were grouped using DBSCAN, with TCRdist sequence similarity added in when clustering inside HLA-allele-positive subsets. For co-occurrence clustering, repertoires with fewer than 30,000 or more than 120,000 public chains were excluded, along with roughly 5 repertoires with anomalous nucleotide sharing. TCRdb mirrors the immuneACCESS table, restricted to in-frame sequences. Some clones are absent from its copies; in checked studies, under half trace to an unresolved V gene, and the reason for the others is unknown. That table gives V, J and clone size, and the DNA gave D and trimming. This sample holds 55,000 to 70,000 clones; around 78% were observed only once. The ten largest clones capture 7.8% of the sample.

General conclusions and limits of the study: Roughly uniform sequencing depth across donors was assumed in presence/absence analyses, although this assumption may not hold. Most TCR sequences were observed very rarely across donors, whereas some public TCRs were present in many individuals. Cytomegalovirus status was reported to be diagnosed by the classifier with high specificity and sensitivity in both the original and validation cohorts. Immune exposure information for the cohort was limited to CMV serostatus. A total of 164 TCR beta chains were listed by the study as associated with cytomegalovirus. The 87-base-pair reads could not distinguish some IMGT-functional V segments, including TRBV6-2 and TRBV6-3, so those segments were excluded. Seventeen rarely observed V segments, including chromosome 9 orphons, were excluded from the earlier analysis of approximately 500 of the donors because counts were too low. A later genetic analysis reported fewer N-insertions in productive TCRs among donors in an Asian-associated ancestry cluster than the roughly 720-donor mean. Correlated functional status among segregating V segments might be attributable to linkage disequilibrium, but an unknown experimental factor could not be ruled out. An association between a missense DCLRE1C variant and V-gene and J-gene trimming of TCR beta chains was found in a later genetic analysis and replicated in an independent cohort. In vitro tests confirmed that a few of the cytomegalovirus-associated TCR beta chains recognize cytomegalovirus antigens. The authors suggested that the approach could potentially be generalized to other disease states and immunological phenotypes. In an earlier analysis of fewer than 750 of the donors, most TCR beta V segments were observed in productive rearrangements about 87% or about 30% of the time, broadly matching IMGT annotations. According to a later analysis, most CMV-associated TCR beta chains appeared to be HLA-restricted, and the HLA associations seemed to be driven largely by CMV exposure. At a false discovery rate of 0.05, a later analysis linked fewer than 20,000 TCR beta sequences to specific HLA alleles. A cluster of highly shared sequence variants was judged likely to be a technical artifact of the sequencing pipeline. A further reported finding was that TCR beta sequences accurately predicted the HLA-A and HLA-B alleles for most subjects in the first cohort. In a later analysis, the rate of TCR association differed among HLA loci, with DRB1 alleles having the most associated TCRs and HLA-C alleles having the fewest. Because some donors lacked HLA typing at each locus, the association tests relied only on the typed subset. In a later analysis, HLA-associated TCR beta chains were found to be more clonally expanded and to have lower generation probabilities than equally common non-associated chains. Assigning TCR associations to individual alleles was difficult when HLA alleles, especially DR and DQ, strongly co-occurred. This cohort had only TCR beta chains sequenced, and the lack of alpha or paired-chain data limited which features could be detected. A later analysis reported that several top co-occurrence clusters appeared linked to parvovirus B19, influenza, CMV and Epstein-Barr virus.

CDR1 and CDR2 are read off the germline V gene as MNHEY and SVGAGI. Reading from cysteine to phenylalanine, the CDR3 counts 14 amino acids. The kept DNA is CDR3 alone, 42 bases in frame from the first base. V loses 5 bases, J loses 4 bases, and the germline ends lie 12 bases apart. The sequence joins TRBV6-5 to TRBJ1-3; the D segment could be TRBD1, given 5 matching bases. The TCR comes from a young man in good health and CMV-seropositive. Sequencing used PBMCs. The CDR3 loop reads CASSLQGSGNTIYF. At the DNA level, the sequence is TGTGCCAGCAGTCTCCAGGGATCCGGAAACACCATATATTTT.